This TCR beta chain was sequenced for a study of blood T cell repertoires in COVID-19. In the study overall: Samples of COVID-19 (acute and convalescent) were obtained from the United States, Italy and Spain.

A Seattle source enrolled patients during active infection and followed them longitudinally. Authors' data handling: How many nucleated cells were present was estimated from reference gene primer amplification. TCRdb keeps only in-frame clones here, not all; method: immunoSEQ multiplex PCR. Clone size and the V and J calls come from that table; the DNA yielded D and trimming. The table has a few hundred thousand clones, roughly 90% seen once. V lost 4 bases and J lost 3; bases outside the gene matches: 9. The CDR3 consists of 16 residues. Germline CDR1 and CDR2: SGDLS and YYNGEE. This clone appeared a single time.

The rearrangement uses TRBV9 and TRBJ2-1; 8 bases are a match to TRBD2. Sequenced input: peripheral blood. This TCR was sampled from a woman in her thirties with COVID-19, enrolled during active disease. CDR3 bases: TGTGCCAGCAGCTCCTCCCTTAGCGGGGTCTACAATGAGCAGTTCTTC. This translates into CASSSSLSGVYNEQFF.